A selection of T cell receptor beta chains follows, all from one sample in a study of shared clonotypes between healthy human individuals. Only in-frame clones appear in the TCRdb table, and some are missing; sequencing was by immunoSEQ multiplex PCR. The sample lists a few million clones, under 95% seen once, with approximately 0.39% in the top ten. Sequencing was performed on naive CD4+ T cells from PBMCs. These receptors all stem from a man younger than 30 in good health. Some clones in this sample may be carry-over from other donors' samples. Each CDR3 is given with its conserved first and last residue. A D gene is named only where the DNA matches it firmly. Some rows mark clone size as missing; the rest say once, few, many or name a class of expanded clone.

abundance: NA; d_gene: NA; v_gene: TRBV7-3; j_gene: TRBJ2-1; CDR3aa: CASSPGTLYNEQFF; CDR3nt: TGTGCCAGCAGCCCGGGGACTCTCTACAATGAGCAGTTCTTC
abundance: NA; d_gene: NA; v_gene: TRBV27; j_gene: TRBJ2-7; CDR3aa: CASSPATGRISYEQYF; CDR3nt: TGTGCCAGCAGTCCCGCCACGGGACGGATCTCCTACGAGCAGTACTTC
abundance: NA; d_gene: TRBD1; v_gene: TRBV7-2; j_gene: TRBJ2-1; CDR3aa: CASSQKTGGAEQFF; CDR3nt: TGTGCCAGCAGCCAAAAGACAGGGGGGGCTGAGCAGTTCTTC
abundance: few; d_gene: NA; v_gene: TRBV18; j_gene: TRBJ1-1; CDR3aa: CASSLGRTMNTEAFF; CDR3nt: TGTGCCAGCTCACTTGGACGGACCATGAACACTGAAGCTTTCTTT
abundance: NA; d_gene: TRBD2; v_gene: TRBV7-2; j_gene: TRBJ2-7; CDR3aa: CASSLSGASYEQYF; CDR3nt: TGTGCCAGCAGCCTCAGCGGGGCGTCCTACGAGCAGTACTTC
abundance: NA; d_gene: NA; v_gene: TRBV5-1; j_gene: TRBJ2-1; CDR3aa: CASSLTGSSYNEQFF; CDR3nt: TGCGCCAGCAGCTTAACAGGGTCCTCCTACAATGAGCAGTTCTTC
abundance: NA; d_gene: NA; v_gene: TRBV7-6; j_gene: TRBJ2-1; CDR3aa: CASSSRLGFGFDEQFF; CDR3nt: TGTGCCAGCAGCTCACGACTTGGCTTTGGGTTCGATGAGCAGTTCTTC
abundance: NA; d_gene: NA; v_gene: TRBV6-1; j_gene: TRBJ1-5; CDR3aa: CASSDRTGSGNQPQHF; CDR3nt: TGTGCCAGCAGTGATCGGACCGGGTCCGGCAATCAGCCCCAGCATTTT
abundance: NA; d_gene: TRBD1; v_gene: TRBV30; j_gene: TRBJ2-4; CDR3aa: CAWSQGASLAKNIQYF; CDR3nt: TGTGCCTGGAGCCAGGGGGCGTCCCTAGCCAAAAACATTCAGTACTTC
abundance: once; d_gene: NA; v_gene: TRBV6-6; j_gene: TRBJ1-5; CDR3aa: CASSAGGTYNQPQHF; CDR3nt: TGTGCCAGCAGTGCCGGCGGAACCTACAATCAGCCCCAGCATTTT
abundance: NA; d_gene: TRBD2; v_gene: TRBV6-1; j_gene: TRBJ2-1; CDR3aa: CASSAWTSGRIYNEQFF; CDR3nt: TGTGCCAGCAGTGCTTGGACTAGCGGGAGGATTTACAATGAGCAGTTCTTC
abundance: few; d_gene: NA; v_gene: TRBV28; j_gene: TRBJ1-4; CDR3aa: CASSGNGFFF; CDR3nt: TGTGCCAGCAGCGGGAACGGCTTCTTTTTT
abundance: NA; d_gene: NA; v_gene: TRBV25-1; j_gene: TRBJ2-6; CDR3aa: CASSPRAGKFSGANVLTF; CDR3nt: TGTGCCAGCAGCCCCAGGGCGGGGAAATTTTCTGGGGCCAACGTCCTGACTTTC
abundance: NA; d_gene: TRBD2; v_gene: TRBV5-1; j_gene: TRBJ2-3; CDR3aa: CASSLVAGATDTQYF; CDR3nt: TGCGCCAGCAGCTTGGTAGCGGGAGCGACAGATACGCAGTATTTT
abundance: once; d_gene: TRBD2; v_gene: TRBV10-1; j_gene: TRBJ2-3; CDR3aa: CASSRTSGMLADTQYF; CDR3nt: TGCGCCAGCAGTCGGACTAGCGGGATGTTGGCAGATACGCAGTATTTT
abundance: NA; d_gene: NA; v_gene: TRBV4-2; j_gene: TRBJ2-1; CDR3aa: CASSPLGAYNEQFF; CDR3nt: TGTGCCAGCAGCCCCCTGGGAGCATACAATGAGCAGTTCTTC
abundance: NA; d_gene: NA; v_gene: TRBV5-1; j_gene: TRBJ1-1; CDR3aa: CASSLDSPGLNTEAFF; CDR3nt: TGCGCCAGCAGCTTGGACAGTCCCGGGTTGAACACTGAAGCTTTCTTT
abundance: NA; d_gene: TRBD1; v_gene: TRBV6-1; j_gene: TRBJ1-3; CDR3aa: CASSWTGVGNTIYF; CDR3nt: TGTGCCAGCAGTTGGACAGGGGTGGGAAACACCATATATTTT
abundance: NA; d_gene: NA; v_gene: TRBV28; j_gene: TRBJ1-1; CDR3aa: CASSFSVVTGAFF; CDR3nt: TGTGCCAGCAGTTTTAGTGTCGTAACAGGAGCTTTCTTT
abundance: NA; d_gene: NA; v_gene: TRBV5-6; j_gene: TRBJ2-3; CDR3aa: CASRRGGPTDTQYF; CDR3nt: TGTGCCAGCAGGAGGGGGGGACCCACAGATACGCAGTATTTT
abundance: NA; d_gene: TRBD1; v_gene: TRBV7-2; j_gene: TRBJ2-7; CDR3aa: CASSLESRGSRYEQYF; CDR3nt: TGTGCCAGCAGCTTAGAGAGCAGGGGGAGCCGCTACGAGCAGTACTTC
abundance: once; d_gene: NA; v_gene: TRBV5-1; j_gene: TRBJ1-2; CDR3aa: CASSEEGYGYTF; CDR3nt: TGCGCCAGCAGCGAGGAGGGCTATGGCTACACCTTC
abundance: NA; d_gene: NA; v_gene: TRBV18; j_gene: TRBJ2-5; CDR3aa: CASSSTTRPETQYF; CDR3nt: TGTGCCAGCTCGTCTACTACACGCCCAGAGACCCAGTACTTC
abundance: NA; d_gene: NA; v_gene: TRBV6-1; j_gene: TRBJ1-2; CDR3aa: CASSRDTSYGYTF; CDR3nt: TGTGCCAGCAGCCGGGACACTTCCTATGGCTACACCTTC
abundance: NA; d_gene: NA; v_gene: TRBV6-1; j_gene: TRBJ2-7; CDR3aa: CASSGRRGWDTYEQYF; CDR3nt: TGTGCCAGCAGTGGCCGAAGGGGGTGGGATACCTACGAGCAGTACTTC
abundance: NA; d_gene: NA; v_gene: TRBV6-5; j_gene: TRBJ2-2; CDR3aa: CASSYSGPARGGELFF; CDR3nt: TGTGCCAGCAGTTACTCAGGGCCTGCCAGGGGCGGGGAGCTGTTTTTT
abundance: NA; d_gene: TRBD2; v_gene: TRBV5-6; j_gene: TRBJ2-1; CDR3aa: CASSLEAGGTTVEQFF; CDR3nt: TGTGCCAGCAGCTTGGAGGCGGGAGGAACGACGGTTGAGCAGTTCTTC
abundance: NA; d_gene: NA; v_gene: TRBV5-1; j_gene: TRBJ2-5; CDR3aa: CASSLVFLPFPQETQYF; CDR3nt: TGCGCCAGCAGCTTGGTATTCCTACCCTTCCCACAAGAGACCCAGTACTTC
abundance: NA; d_gene: NA; v_gene: TRBV7-9; j_gene: TRBJ2-3; CDR3aa: CASSLGAGMGTDTQYF; CDR3nt: TGTGCCAGCAGCTTAGGGGCGGGGATGGGCACAGATACGCAGTATTTT
abundance: NA; d_gene: NA; v_gene: TRBV28; j_gene: TRBJ2-7; CDR3aa: CASSPPVGSHTYEQYF; CDR3nt: TGTGCCAGCAGTCCCCCAGTGGGCTCCCACACTTACGAGCAGTACTTC
abundance: NA; d_gene: TRBD1; v_gene: TRBV7-6; j_gene: TRBJ2-7; CDR3aa: CASSLAGQGAHEQYF; CDR3nt: TGTGCCAGCAGCTTAGCCGGACAGGGGGCTCACGAGCAGTACTTC
abundance: NA; d_gene: NA; v_gene: TRBV29-1; j_gene: TRBJ2-1; CDR3aa: CSVTGRHLNEQFF; CDR3nt: TGCAGCGTCACAGGGCGTCATCTCAATGAGCAGTTCTTC
abundance: NA; d_gene: NA; v_gene: TRBV6-5; j_gene: TRBJ2-7; CDR3aa: CASSYSFEGDPYEQYF; CDR3nt: TGTGCCAGCAGTTACTCGTTCGAAGGGGACCCCTACGAGCAGTACTTC
abundance: NA; d_gene: TRBD1; v_gene: TRBV19; j_gene: TRBJ2-7; CDR3aa: CASSKDRDSYEQYF; CDR3nt: TGTGCCAGTAGTAAGGACAGGGACTCCTACGAGCAGTACTTC
abundance: NA; d_gene: NA; v_gene: TRBV7-8; j_gene: TRBJ1-1; CDR3aa: CASSSQENTEAFF; CDR3nt: TGTGCCAGCAGCTCCCAGGAGAACACTGAAGCTTTCTTT
abundance: NA; d_gene: TRBD1; v_gene: TRBV6-5; j_gene: TRBJ1-6; CDR3aa: CASRESGTANSPLHF; CDR3nt: TGTGCCAGCAGGGAGTCCGGGACAGCAAATTCACCCCTCCACTTT
abundance: NA; d_gene: NA; v_gene: TRBV28; j_gene: TRBJ2-1; CDR3aa: CAIHSGQGYYNEQFF; CDR3nt: TGTGCCATCCACAGCGGGCAGGGATATTACAATGAGCAGTTCTTC
abundance: NA; d_gene: NA; v_gene: TRBV27; j_gene: TRBJ2-5; CDR3aa: CASRTQGTGKTQYF; CDR3nt: TGTGCCAGCAGAACACAGGGTACCGGAAAGACCCAGTACTTC
abundance: NA; d_gene: NA; v_gene: TRBV9; j_gene: TRBJ1-2; CDR3aa: CASSVGGTVSLGYTF; CDR3nt: TGTGCCAGCAGCGTAGGCGGTACAGTTTCCCTGGGCTACACCTTC
abundance: NA; d_gene: NA; v_gene: TRBV5-1; j_gene: TRBJ1-1; CDR3aa: CASSLDVWWGESMNTEAFF; CDR3nt: TGCGCCAGCAGCTTGGACGTTTGGTGGGGAGAAAGCATGAACACTGAAGCTTTCTTT
abundance: once; d_gene: NA; v_gene: TRBV4-1; j_gene: TRBJ1-4; CDR3aa: CASSQDEQGYEKLFF; CDR3nt: TGCGCCAGCAGCCAAGACGAGCAGGGATACGAAAAACTGTTTTTT
abundance: NA; d_gene: TRBD1; v_gene: TRBV27; j_gene: TRBJ2-7; CDR3aa: CASSSRQGAFGEQYF; CDR3nt: TGTGCCAGCAGTTCCAGACAGGGGGCGTTCGGGGAGCAGTACTTC
abundance: NA; d_gene: NA; v_gene: TRBV11-2; j_gene: TRBJ2-7; CDR3aa: CASSGGYEQYF; CDR3nt: TGTGCCAGCAGCGGGGGCTACGAGCAGTACTTC
abundance: NA; d_gene: NA; v_gene: TRBV15; j_gene: TRBJ1-3; CDR3aa: CATSGGTGNTIYF; CDR3nt: TGTGCCACCAGCGGCGGGACGGGAAACACCATATATTTT
abundance: NA; d_gene: NA; v_gene: TRBV7-2; j_gene: TRBJ2-7; CDR3aa: CASSFAGRGSYEQYF; CDR3nt: TGTGCCAGCAGCTTCGCCGGGCGGGGTTCCTACGAGCAGTACTTC
abundance: NA; d_gene: NA; v_gene: TRBV5-4; j_gene: TRBJ2-3; CDR3aa: CASSKGQTPSNTQYF; CDR3nt: TGTGCCAGCAGCAAGGGACAAACTCCTTCAAATACGCAGTATTTT
abundance: once; d_gene: NA; v_gene: TRBV4-1; j_gene: TRBJ2-1; CDR3aa: CASSQRRTHPYNEQFF; CDR3nt: TGCGCCAGCAGCCAAAGACGAACTCACCCGTACAATGAGCAGTTCTTC
abundance: few; d_gene: NA; v_gene: TRBV7-9; j_gene: TRBJ1-2; CDR3aa: CASSLGGIYTF; CDR3nt: TGTGCCAGCAGCTTAGGGGGGATCTACACCTTC
abundance: NA; d_gene: NA; v_gene: TRBV5-4; j_gene: TRBJ2-6; CDR3aa: CASRVGGANSGANVLTF; CDR3nt: TGTGCCAGCAGGGTGGGGGGCGCAAACTCTGGGGCCAACGTCCTGACTTTC
abundance: NA; d_gene: TRBD1; v_gene: TRBV29-1; j_gene: TRBJ2-5; CDR3aa: CSVTGGEETQYF; CDR3nt: TGCAGCGTCACAGGGGGAGAGGAGACCCAGTACTTC
abundance: NA; d_gene: TRBD2; v_gene: TRBV28; j_gene: TRBJ2-1; CDR3aa: CASDRSGRYDEQFF; CDR3nt: TGTGCCAGCGACAGGAGCGGGAGGTACGATGAGCAGTTCTTC
abundance: NA; d_gene: NA; v_gene: TRBV6-1; j_gene: TRBJ2-3; CDR3aa: CASSLGTFTDTQYF; CDR3nt: TGTGCCAGCAGCCTCGGGACATTCACAGATACGCAGTATTTT
abundance: NA; d_gene: TRBD1; v_gene: TRBV6-6; j_gene: TRBJ1-1; CDR3aa: CASSPGQGTEAFF; CDR3nt: TGTGCCAGCAGTCCGGGACAGGGTACTGAAGCTTTCTTT